This T cell receptor beta chain was identified during a study of OX40 agonist ivuxolimab in advanced cancers. Germline V CDR1 and CDR2: LNHDA, SQIVND (reference sequence). This CDR3 has 14 residues. Deletions cut 3 bases from V and 3 bases from J, with 12 bases between. TCRdb's table, derived via immunoSEQ multiplex PCR, lists solely in-frame clones and lacks some. The sample shows 50,000 to 70,000 clones, around 93% of them seen only once. The genes are TRBV19 and TRBJ2-7; D may be TRBD2 (6 bases). The sample consisted of CD4+ or CD8+ T cells sorted from blood, taken in a trial of the OX40 agonist ivuxolimab. The sequence came from an adult with an advanced solid tumor such as melanoma, head and neck, liver or kidney cancer. The CDR3 nucleotides read TGTGCCAGTAGTATCGGGGGACTTCTCTACGAGCAGTACTTC. This translates into CASSIGGLLYEQYF.